Following are 6 T cell receptor beta chains from one sample sequenced in a study of cytomegalovirus exposure and HLA in healthy donors. The PCR was carried out with 60 Vbeta primers and 13 Jbeta primers. The repertoire was sequenced with immunoSEQ multiplex PCR; TCRdb's copy has only in-frame clones and lacks some. The sample lists 100,000 to 150,000 clones, 82% seen once, with about 8.1% in the top ten. The sequenced sample consisted of PBMCs. These receptors originate from a woman aged 45-60 years in good health and CMV-seropositive.

V usage is TRBV23-1 and J usage is TRBJ1-4, with TRBD1 identical over 7 bases. TRBV23-1 belongs to the ORF category, with a function that is uncertain. J lost 3 bases, V lost 0 bases, and 4 bases had no gene match. The CDR3 spans 16 residues. CDR3 protein: CASSQSRGNANEKLFF. CDR3 nucleotide sequence: TGCGCCAGCAGTCAATCCAGGGGGAATGCTAATGAAAAACTGTTTTTT.

This clone was counted a few times. The chain has TRBV10-3 and TRBJ1-1; 8 nucleotides match TRBD1. The CDR3 runs to 15 residues. With V trimmed by 7 bases and J by 1 base, 8 bases remained unmatched. Germline loops: CDR1 ENHRY, CDR2 SYGVKD. Here the CDR3 DNA reads TGTGCCATCACCCCCGGACAGGGTGGGAACACTGAAGCTTTCTTT. This codes for CAITPGQGGNTEAFF.

Points on this clone: Distinct nucleotide sequences in the sample also encode this CDR3. The V and J genes are TRBV5-1 and TRBJ2-1, with TRBD2 identical over 11 bases. V shed 3 bases, J shed 4 bases, and the junction held 3 bases outside the gene matches. The CDR3 is made up of 15 amino acids. Looked up from germline, CDR1 is SGHRS and CDR2 is YFSETQ. The CDR3 nucleotides are TGCGCCAGCAGCTGGGGACTAGCGGATTACAATGAGCAGTTCTTC. It is translated as CASSWGLADYNEQFF.

The chain employs TRBV9 and TRBJ1-2; 12 bases agree with TRBD1. J lost 1 base, V lost 4 bases, and 8 bases had no gene match. Germline CDR1 reads SGDLS; CDR2 reads YYNGEE. This CDR3 is 17 amino acids long. The chain's CDR3 is CASSPRDRGRGNYGYTF. The CDR3 region has the DNA TGTGCCAGCAGCCCACGGGACAGGGGGCGAGGTAACTATGGCTACACCTTC.

The chain links TRBV19 to TRBJ1-1; D remains unclear. V was clipped by 5 bases and J by 5 bases, with 12 bases between them. Germline CDR1 is LNHDA and CDR2 is SQIVND (reference sequence). This CDR3 has 13 amino acids. Here the CDR3 DNA reads TGTGCCAGTAGTGTCGGAAGGCGGACTGAAGCTTTCTTT. This encodes CASSVGRRTEAFF.

The chain couples TRBV11-3 to TRBJ2-1; the match to TRBD1 covers 8 bases. The CDR3 has 14 amino acids. V gave up 5 bases and J gave up 2 bases; unmatched junction bases: 2. Per germline, CDR1 SGHNT and CDR2 YENEEA. The CDR3 reads CASSRGQAYNEQFF. DNA for the CDR3: TGTGCCAGCAGCCGGGGACAGGCCTACAATGAGCAGTTCTTC.